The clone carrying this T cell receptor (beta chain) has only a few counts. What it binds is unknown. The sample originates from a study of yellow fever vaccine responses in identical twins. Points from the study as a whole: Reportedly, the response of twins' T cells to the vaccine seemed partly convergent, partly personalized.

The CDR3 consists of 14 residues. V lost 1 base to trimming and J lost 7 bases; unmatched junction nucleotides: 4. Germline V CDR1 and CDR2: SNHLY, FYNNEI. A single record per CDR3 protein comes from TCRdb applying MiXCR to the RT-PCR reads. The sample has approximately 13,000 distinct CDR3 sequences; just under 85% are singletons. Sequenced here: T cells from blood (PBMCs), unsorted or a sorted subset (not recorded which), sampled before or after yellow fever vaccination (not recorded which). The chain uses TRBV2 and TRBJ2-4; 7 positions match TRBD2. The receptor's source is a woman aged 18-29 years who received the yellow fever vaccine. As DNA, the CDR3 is TGTGCCAGCAGTGAAGGGAGGGGAGGGAACATTCAGTACTTC. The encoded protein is CASSEGRGGNIQYF.